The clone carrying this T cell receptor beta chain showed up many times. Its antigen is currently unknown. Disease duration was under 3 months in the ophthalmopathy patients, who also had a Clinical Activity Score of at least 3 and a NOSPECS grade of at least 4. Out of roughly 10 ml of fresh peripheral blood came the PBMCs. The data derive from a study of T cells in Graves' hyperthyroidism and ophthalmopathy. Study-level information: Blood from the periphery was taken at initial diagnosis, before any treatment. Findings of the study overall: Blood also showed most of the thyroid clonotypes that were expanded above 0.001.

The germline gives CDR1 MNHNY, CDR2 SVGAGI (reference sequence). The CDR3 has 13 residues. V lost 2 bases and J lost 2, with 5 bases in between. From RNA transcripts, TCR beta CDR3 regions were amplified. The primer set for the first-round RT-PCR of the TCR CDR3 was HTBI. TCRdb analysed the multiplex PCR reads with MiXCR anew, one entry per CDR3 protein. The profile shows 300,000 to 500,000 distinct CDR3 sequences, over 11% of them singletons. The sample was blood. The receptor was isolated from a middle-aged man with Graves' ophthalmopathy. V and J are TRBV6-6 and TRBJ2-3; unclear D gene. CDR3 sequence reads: CASSYGVTDTQYF. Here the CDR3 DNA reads TGTGCCAGCAGTTACGGGGTCACAGATACGCAGTATTTT.